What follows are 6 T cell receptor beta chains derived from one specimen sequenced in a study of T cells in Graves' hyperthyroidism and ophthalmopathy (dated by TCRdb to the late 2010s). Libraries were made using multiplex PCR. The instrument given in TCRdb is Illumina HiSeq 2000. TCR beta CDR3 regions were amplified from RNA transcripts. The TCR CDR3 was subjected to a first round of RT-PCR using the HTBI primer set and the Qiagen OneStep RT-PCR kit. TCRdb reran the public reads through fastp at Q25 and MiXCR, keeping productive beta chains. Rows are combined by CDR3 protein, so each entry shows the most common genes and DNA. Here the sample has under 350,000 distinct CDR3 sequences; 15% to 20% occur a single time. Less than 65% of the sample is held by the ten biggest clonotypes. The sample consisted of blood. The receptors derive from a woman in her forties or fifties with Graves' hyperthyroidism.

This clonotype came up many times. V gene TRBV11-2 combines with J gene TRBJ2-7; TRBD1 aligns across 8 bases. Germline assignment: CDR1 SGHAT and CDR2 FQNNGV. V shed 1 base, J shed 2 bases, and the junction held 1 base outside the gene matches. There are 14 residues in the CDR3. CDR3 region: CASSLGTGPYEQYF. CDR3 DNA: TGTGCCAGCAGCTTAGGGACAGGGCCCTACGAGCAGTACTTC.

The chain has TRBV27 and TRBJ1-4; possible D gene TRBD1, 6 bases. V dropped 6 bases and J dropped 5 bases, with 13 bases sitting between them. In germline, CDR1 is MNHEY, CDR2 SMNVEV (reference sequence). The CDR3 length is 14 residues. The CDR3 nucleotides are TGTGCCAGCAGCCTCCGGGACACCAATGAAAAACTGTTTTTT. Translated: CASSLRDTNEKLFF.

The DNA of the CDR3 is TGTGCCAGTAGGAGACAGGGGAGCTACGAGCAGTACTTC. Amino acid sequence: CASRRQGSYEQYF. V usage is TRBV19 and J usage is TRBJ2-7; 8 nucleotides align to TRBD1. Germline V gene lookup returns CDR1 LNHDA and CDR2 SQIVND (reference sequence). The CDR3 has 13 amino acids. V dropped 6 bases and J dropped 3; count of bases not matched to a gene: 4. The entire variable domain, with the rest obtained from reference TRBV19 and TRBJ2-7, is as follows: DGGITQSPKYLFRKEGQNVTLSCEQNLNHDAMYWYRQDPGQGLRLIYYSQIVNDFQKGDIAEGYSVSREKKESFPLTVTSAQKNPTAFYLCASRRQGSYEQYFGPGTRLTVT.

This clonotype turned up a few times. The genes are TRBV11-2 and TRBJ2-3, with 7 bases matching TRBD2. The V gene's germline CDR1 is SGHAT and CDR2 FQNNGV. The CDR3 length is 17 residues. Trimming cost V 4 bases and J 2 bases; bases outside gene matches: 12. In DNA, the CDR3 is TGTGCCAGCAGCTGGGGTGGGGGGGGTCCCTTCACAGATACGCAGTATTTT. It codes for CASSWGGGGPFTDTQYF.

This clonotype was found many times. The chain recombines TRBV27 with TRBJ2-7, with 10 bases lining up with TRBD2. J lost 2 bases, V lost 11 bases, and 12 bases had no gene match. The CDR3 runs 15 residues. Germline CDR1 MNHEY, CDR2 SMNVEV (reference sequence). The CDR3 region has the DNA TGTGCCGTGCGTACCCTAGCGGGAGAGACCTACGAGCAGTACTTC. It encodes CAVRTLAGETYEQYF.

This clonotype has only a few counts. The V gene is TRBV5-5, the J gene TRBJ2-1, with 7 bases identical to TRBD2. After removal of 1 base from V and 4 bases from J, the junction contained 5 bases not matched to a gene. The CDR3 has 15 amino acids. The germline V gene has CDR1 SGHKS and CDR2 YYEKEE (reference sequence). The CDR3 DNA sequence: TGTGCCAGCAGCTTGTTCGCGGGAGTTTACAATGAGCAGTTCTTC. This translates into CASSLFAGVYNEQFF.